Below are 16 T cell receptor beta chains sequenced from a single sample in a study of OX40 agonist ivuxolimab in advanced cancers. Profiled with immunoSEQ multiplex PCR; TCRdb holds only in-frame clones, not every one. The data hold 45,000 to 50,000 clones, with roughly 90% observed a single time. The starting material was CD4+ or CD8+ T cells sorted from blood, obtained in a trial of the OX40 agonist ivuxolimab. The origin of the receptors is an adult with an advanced solid tumor such as melanoma, head and neck, liver or kidney cancer.

The chain is built from TRBV18 and TRBJ1-4; perhaps TRBD1 as D (6 bases). Between the trimmed V and J ends, which lost 1 base and 0 bases, there was a span of 15 bases. From germline, CDR1 is KGHSH and CDR2 LQKENI. This CDR3 comprises 18 residues. The CDR3 spells CASSPRDRQSATNEKLFF. CDR3 sequence (DNA): TGTGCCAGCTCACCACGAGACAGGCAGTCTGCAACTAATGAAAAACTGTTTTTT.

This rearrangement joins TRBV7-2 to TRBJ2-1; D is uncertain. The CDR3 consists of 11 residues. Germline CDR1 is SGHTA and CDR2 is FQGNSA. Trimming took off 5 bases at V and 11 bases at J, with 10 bases between the two ends. The CDR3 DNA is TGTGCCAGCAGCAATATTAGGAAGCAGTTCTTC. This encodes CASSNIRKQFF.

The chain joins TRBV21-1 to TRBJ2-2; TRBD2 is taken as the D call from the table, unchecked against the DNA. TRBV21-1 is a listed pseudogene. The CDR3 is 14 residues long. The CDR3 loop reads CASVSVPNTGELFF. The DNA of the CDR3 is TGTGCCAGCGTATCGGTCCCGAACACCGGGGAGCTGTTTTTT.

The V gene is TRBV15, the J gene TRBJ1-1, with D tentatively TRBD1 (6 bases). The germline V gene encodes CDR1 LNHNV and CDR2 YYDKDF (reference sequence). Trimming took 3 bases from V and 1 from J, leaving 9 bases between them. The CDR3 has 14 amino acids. The CDR3 reads CATSSLRGNTEAFF. CDR3 bases: TGTGCCACCAGCAGTCTCAGGGGGAACACTGAAGCTTTCTTT. The full variable domain, in which reference TRBV15 and TRBJ1-1 provide the parts outside the CDR3, is DAMVIQNPRYQVTQFGKPVTLSCSQTLNHNVMYWYQQKSSQAPKLLFHYYDKDFNNEADTPDNFQSRRPNTSFCFLDIRSPGLGDTAMYLCATSSLRGNTEAFFGQGTRLTVV.

The chain uses TRBV7-8 and TRBJ2-7; D gene unclear. The V gene's germline CDR1 is SGHVS and CDR2 FQNEAQ. V was clipped by 1 base and J by 4 bases, with 14 bases between them. The CDR3 length is 15 residues. DNA of the CDR3: TGTGCCAGCAGCTTAGAGGGTAGCTCTTTATACGAGCAGTACTTC. It translates to CASSLEGSSLYEQYF.

This chain joins TRBV19 and TRBJ1-5; D ambiguous. Germline-derived CDR1 and CDR2 are LNHDA and SQIVND (reference sequence). V shed 7 bases and J shed 4 bases, with 11 bases lying between them. The CDR3 extends over 13 amino acids. The CDR3 nucleotides read TGTGCCAGTACCCCATCATGGAATCAGCCCCAGCATTTT. This translates into CASTPSWNQPQHF. Supplemented by reference TRBV19 and TRBJ1-5, the full variable domain reads DGGITQSPKYLFRKEGQNVTLSCEQNLNHDAMYWYRQDPGQGLRLIYYSQIVNDFQKGDIAEGYSVSREKKESFPLTVTSAQKNPTAFYLCASTPSWNQPQHFGDGTRLSIL.

Only one count was recorded for this clone. The chain is built from TRBV7-3 and TRBJ2-3, with TRBD2 identical over 8 bases. The trim removed 3 bases at V and 1 base at J, leaving 3 bases unmatched. The CDR3 spans 15 residues. The germline V gene encodes CDR1 SGHTA and CDR2 FQGTGA. CDR3 region: CASSLMTSGTDTQYF. CDR3 DNA sequence: TGTGCCAGCAGCTTGATGACTAGCGGCACAGATACGCAGTATTTT.

As DNA, the CDR3 is TGTGCCAGCAGCCCGATCCTCGGGGACCCCTCTGGAAACACCATATATTTT. It is translated as CASSPILGDPSGNTIYF. The rearrangement joins TRBV7-9 to TRBJ1-3, with a weak D call TRBD1 (5 bases). The CDR3 has 17 residues. CDR1 is SEHNR and CDR2 is FQNEAQ in the germline V gene (reference sequence). Trimming removed 5 bases at V and 0 bases at J, with 17 bases between. Using reference TRBV7-9 and TRBJ1-3 for the parts outside the CDR3, the full variable domain is DTGVSQNPRHKITKRGQNVTFRCDPISEHNRLYWYRQTLGQGPEFLTYFQNEAQLEKSRLLSDRFSAERPKGSFSTLEIQRTEQGDSAMYLCASSPILGDPSGNTIYFGEGSWLTVV.

This chain connects TRBV7-3 to TRBJ2-5; the D gene is possibly TRBD2 (5 bases). Trimming removed 1 base at V and 5 bases at J, with 8 bases between. Germline CDR1 reads SGHTA; CDR2 reads FQGTGA. The CDR3 extends over 13 amino acids. CDR3 in DNA: TGTGCCAGCAGCTTAAGAGAGGGTGAGACCCAGTACTTC. It specifies CASSLREGETQYF.

The J gene is TRBJ1-4, the V gene TRBV9; D gene unclear. CDR3 length equals 14 residues. V lost 0 bases, J lost 8 bases, and 11 bases lay in between. Germline assignment: CDR1 SGDLS and CDR2 YYNGEE. The CDR3 nucleotides are TGTGCCAGCAGCGTAGGTCCTAAGGACGAAAAACTGTTTTTT. Translating it yields CASSVGPKDEKLFF.

The chain carries TRBV29-1 and TRBJ2-1; no firm D call. The CDR3 loop spans 12 amino acids. CDR1 is SQVTM and CDR2 is ANQGSEA in the germline V gene. Trimming took off 7 bases at V and 6 bases at J, with 13 bases between the two ends. CDR3 nucleotide sequence: TGCAGCGCTACGGATTTATCCAATGAGCAGTTCTTC. Protein product: CSATDLSNEQFF.

The chain is built from TRBV6-4 and TRBJ1-2; maybe TRBD1 (6 bases). The ends were cut back, 0 bases at V and 7 bases at J, with 18 bases in the middle. CDR1 is MRHNA and CDR2 is SNTAGT in the germline V gene. There are 16 residues in the CDR3. The CDR3 loop is CASSDSPTGLASGYTF. As DNA, the CDR3 is TGTGCCAGCAGTGACTCCCCTACAGGGTTGGCATCTGGCTACACCTTC.

This chain connects TRBV6-1 to TRBJ2-2; TRBD1 or TRBD2 may be the D gene (6 bases each). There are 16 residues in the CDR3. Trimming pared 2 bases from V and 5 bases from J, leaving 15 bases between. Germline assignment: CDR1 MNHNS and CDR2 SASEGT. The CDR3 reads CASSEPPGASTGELFF. DNA for the CDR3: TGTGCCAGCAGTGAACCCCCGGGGGCGTCGACCGGGGAGCTGTTTTTT.

CDR3 DNA sequence: TGTGCCACCAGCCCTGGAACCACAGATACGCAGTATTTT. Amino acid sequence: CATSPGTTDTQYF. The gene calls are TRBV15 and TRBJ2-3; unclear D gene. This CDR3 is built from 13 residues. Per germline, CDR1 LNHNV and CDR2 YYDKDF (reference sequence). V lost 5 bases and J lost 2, with 8 bases in between. The variable domain in full, with the rest retrieved from reference TRBV15 and TRBJ2-3, is DAMVIQNPRYQVTQFGKPVTLSCSQTLNHNVMYWYQQKSSQAPKLLFHYYDKDFNNEADTPDNFQSRRPNTSFCFLDIRSPGLGDTAMYLCATSPGTTDTQYFGPGTRLTVL.

This chain joins TRBV7-9 and TRBJ2-7; tentatively, D is TRBD1 (6 bases). CDR3 length: 14 amino acids. Germline V CDR1 and CDR2: SEHNR, FQNEAQ (reference sequence). Trimming took 3 bases from V and 3 from J, leaving 12 bases between them. The CDR3: CASSLAGADYEQYF. In DNA, the CDR3 is TGTGCCAGCAGCTTGGCAGGGGCGGACTACGAGCAGTACTTC.

The V call is TRBV14, the J call TRBJ2-3, with TRBD1 matching 7 bases. Germline V gene lookup returns CDR1 SGHDN and CDR2 FVKESK. After removal of 5 bases from V and 4 bases from J, the junction contained 6 bases not matched to a gene. This CDR3 has 14 amino acids. The DNA for the CDR3 is TGTGCCAGCAGCAAGAGACAGGGCGCAGATACGCAGTATTTT. As protein: CASSKRQGADTQYF.